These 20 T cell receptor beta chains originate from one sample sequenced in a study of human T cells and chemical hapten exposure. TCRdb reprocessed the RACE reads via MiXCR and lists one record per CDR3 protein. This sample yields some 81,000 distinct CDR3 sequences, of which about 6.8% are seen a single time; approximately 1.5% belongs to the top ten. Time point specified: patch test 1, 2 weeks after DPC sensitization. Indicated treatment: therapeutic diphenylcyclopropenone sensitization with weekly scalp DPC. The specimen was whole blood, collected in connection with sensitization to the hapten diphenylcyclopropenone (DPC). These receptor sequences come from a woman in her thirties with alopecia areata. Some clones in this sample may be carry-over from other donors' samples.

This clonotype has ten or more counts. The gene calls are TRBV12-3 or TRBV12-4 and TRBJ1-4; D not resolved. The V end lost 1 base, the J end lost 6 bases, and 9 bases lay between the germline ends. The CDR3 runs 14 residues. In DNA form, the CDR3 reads TGTGCCAGCAGTTTAGGACTAAGTGATGAAAAACTGTTTTTT. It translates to CASSLGLSDEKLFF.

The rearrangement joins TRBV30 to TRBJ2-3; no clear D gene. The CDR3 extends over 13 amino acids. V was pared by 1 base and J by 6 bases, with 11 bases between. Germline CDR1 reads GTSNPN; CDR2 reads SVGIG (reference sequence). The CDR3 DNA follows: TGTGCCTGGAGTGCAGCCCTCGACGATACGCAGTATTTT. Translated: CAWSAALDDTQYF. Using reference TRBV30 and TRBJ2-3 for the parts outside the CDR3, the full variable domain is SQTIHQWPATLVQPVGSPLSLECTVEGTSNPNLYWYRQAAGRGLQLLFYSVGIGQISSEVPQNLSASRPQDRQFILSSKKLLLSDSGFYLCAWSAALDDTQYFGPGTRLTVL.

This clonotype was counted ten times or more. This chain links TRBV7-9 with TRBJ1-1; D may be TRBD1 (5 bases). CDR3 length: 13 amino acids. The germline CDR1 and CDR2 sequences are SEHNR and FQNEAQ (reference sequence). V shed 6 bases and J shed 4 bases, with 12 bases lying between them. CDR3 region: CASSLRGSTEAFF. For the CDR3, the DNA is TGTGCCAGCAGTCTCCGGGGGTCCACTGAAGCTTTCTTT. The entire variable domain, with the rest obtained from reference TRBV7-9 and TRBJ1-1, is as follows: DTGVSQNPRHKITKRGQNVTFRCDPISEHNRLYWYRQTLGQGPEFLTYFQNEAQLEKSRLLSDRFSAERPKGSFSTLEIQRTEQGDSAMYLCASSLRGSTEAFFGQGTRLTVV.

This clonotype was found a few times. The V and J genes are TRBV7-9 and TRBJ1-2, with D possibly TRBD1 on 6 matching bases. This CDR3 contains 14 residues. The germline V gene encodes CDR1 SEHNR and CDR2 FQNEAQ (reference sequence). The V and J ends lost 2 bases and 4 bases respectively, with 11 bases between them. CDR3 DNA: TGTGCCAGCAGCTTATGGGGGCAGGGCTATGGCTACACCTTC. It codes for CASSLWGQGYGYTF. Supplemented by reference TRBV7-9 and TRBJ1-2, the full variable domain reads DTGVSQNPRHKITKRGQNVTFRCDPISEHNRLYWYRQTLGQGPEFLTYFQNEAQLEKSRLLSDRFSAERPKGSFSTLEIQRTEQGDSAMYLCASSLWGQGYGYTFGSGTRLTVV.

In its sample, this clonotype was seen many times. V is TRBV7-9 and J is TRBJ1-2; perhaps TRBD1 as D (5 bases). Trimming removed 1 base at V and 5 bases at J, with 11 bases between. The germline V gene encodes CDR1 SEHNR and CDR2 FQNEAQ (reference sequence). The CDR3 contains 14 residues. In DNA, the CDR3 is TGTGCCAGCAGCTTAGAGGCCGGGACTTATGGCTACACCTTC. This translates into CASSLEAGTYGYTF. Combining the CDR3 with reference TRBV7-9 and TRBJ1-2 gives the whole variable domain DTGVSQNPRHKITKRGQNVTFRCDPISEHNRLYWYRQTLGQGPEFLTYFQNEAQLEKSRLLSDRFSAERPKGSFSTLEIQRTEQGDSAMYLCASSLEAGTYGYTFGSGTRLTVV.

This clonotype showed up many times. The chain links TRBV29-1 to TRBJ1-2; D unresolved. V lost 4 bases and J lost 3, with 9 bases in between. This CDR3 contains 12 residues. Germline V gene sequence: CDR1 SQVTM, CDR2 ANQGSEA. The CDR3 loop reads CSVGWGDYGYTF. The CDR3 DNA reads TGCAGCGTTGGTTGGGGTGACTATGGCTACACCTTC.

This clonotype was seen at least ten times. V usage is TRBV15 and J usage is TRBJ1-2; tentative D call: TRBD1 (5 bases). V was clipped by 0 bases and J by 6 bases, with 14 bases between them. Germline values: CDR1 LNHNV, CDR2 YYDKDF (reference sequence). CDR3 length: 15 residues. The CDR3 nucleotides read TGTGCCACCAGCAGAGATTTAGTGACAGCCGATGGCTACACCTTC. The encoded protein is CATSRDLVTADGYTF.

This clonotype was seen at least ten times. The CDR3 nucleotides are TGTGCCAGCAGCCAAATAGCGGGGAAAACATACAATGAGCAGTTCTTC. It is translated as CASSQIAGKTYNEQFF. The chain carries TRBV7-9 and TRBJ2-1; 8 bases fit TRBD2. The V and J ends lost 5 bases and 4 bases, in that order; junction bases with no gene match: 10. The CDR3 runs to 16 residues. Germline values: CDR1 SEHNR, CDR2 FQNEAQ (reference sequence).

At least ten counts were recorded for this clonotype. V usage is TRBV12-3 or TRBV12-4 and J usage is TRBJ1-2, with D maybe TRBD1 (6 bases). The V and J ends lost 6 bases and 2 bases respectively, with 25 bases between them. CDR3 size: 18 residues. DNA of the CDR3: TGTGCCAGCAGCCGATTATATGGGGGCCTCGGACGAAACTATGGCTACACCTTC. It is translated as CASSRLYGGLGRNYGYTF.

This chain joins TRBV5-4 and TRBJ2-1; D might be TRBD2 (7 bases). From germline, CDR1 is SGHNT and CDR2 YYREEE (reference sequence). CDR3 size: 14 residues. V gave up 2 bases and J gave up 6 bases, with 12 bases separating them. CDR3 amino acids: CASSLRGGGNEQFF. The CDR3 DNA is TGTGCCAGCAGCTTACGAGGGGGGGGCAATGAGCAGTTCTTC.

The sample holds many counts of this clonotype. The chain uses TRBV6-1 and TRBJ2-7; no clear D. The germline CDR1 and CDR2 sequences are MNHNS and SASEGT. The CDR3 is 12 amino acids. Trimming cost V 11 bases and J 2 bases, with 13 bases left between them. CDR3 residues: CALEGNPYEQYF. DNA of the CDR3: TGTGCCTTGGAAGGAAACCCCTACGAGCAGTACTTC.

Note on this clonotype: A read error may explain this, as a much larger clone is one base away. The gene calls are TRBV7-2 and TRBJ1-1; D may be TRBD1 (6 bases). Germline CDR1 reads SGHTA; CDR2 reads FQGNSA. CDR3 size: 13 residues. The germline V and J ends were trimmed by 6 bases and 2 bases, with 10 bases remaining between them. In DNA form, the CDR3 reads TGTGCCAGCAGGTCCGGGACAAACACTGAAGCTTTCTTT. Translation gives CASRSGTNTEAFF.

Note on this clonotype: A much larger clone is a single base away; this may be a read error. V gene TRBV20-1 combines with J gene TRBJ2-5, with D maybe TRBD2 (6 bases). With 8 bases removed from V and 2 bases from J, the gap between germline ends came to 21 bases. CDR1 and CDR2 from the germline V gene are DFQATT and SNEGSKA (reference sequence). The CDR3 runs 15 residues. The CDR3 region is CSTRTEGSWQETQYF. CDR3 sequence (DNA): TGCAGTACTCGAACGGAGGGAAGTTGGCAAGAGACCCAGTACTTC.

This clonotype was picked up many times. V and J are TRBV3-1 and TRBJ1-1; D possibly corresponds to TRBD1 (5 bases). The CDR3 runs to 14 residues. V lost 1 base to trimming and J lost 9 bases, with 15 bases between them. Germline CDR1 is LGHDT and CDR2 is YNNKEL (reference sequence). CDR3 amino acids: CASSQVQGQSKAFF. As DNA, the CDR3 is TGTGCCAGCAGCCAAGTACAAGGACAATCCAAAGCTTTCTTT.

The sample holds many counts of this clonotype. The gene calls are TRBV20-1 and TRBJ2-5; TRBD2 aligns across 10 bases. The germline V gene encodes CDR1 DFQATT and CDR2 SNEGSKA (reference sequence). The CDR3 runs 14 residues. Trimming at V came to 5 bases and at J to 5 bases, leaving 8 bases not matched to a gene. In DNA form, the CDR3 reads TGCAGTGCTCGGAGCGGGGGGGCCCGGGAGACCCAGTACTTC. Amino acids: CSARSGGARETQYF.

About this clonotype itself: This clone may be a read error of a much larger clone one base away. This chain's CDR3 is CASSFLTPNSPLHF. CDR3 coding DNA: TGTGCCAGCAGTTTTTTGACGCCGAATTCACCCCTCCACTTT. This chain links TRBV27 with TRBJ1-6, with no clear D. Trimming cost V 3 bases and J 7 bases, with 10 bases left between them. The CDR3 is 14 amino acids. The germline gives CDR1 MNHEY, CDR2 SMNVEV (reference sequence).

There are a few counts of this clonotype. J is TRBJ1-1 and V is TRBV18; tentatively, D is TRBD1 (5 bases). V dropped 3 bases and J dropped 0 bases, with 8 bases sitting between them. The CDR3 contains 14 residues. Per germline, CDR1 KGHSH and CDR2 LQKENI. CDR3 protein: CASSPGRVNTEAFF. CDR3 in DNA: TGTGCCAGCTCACCGGGCAGGGTGAACACTGAAGCTTTCTTT.

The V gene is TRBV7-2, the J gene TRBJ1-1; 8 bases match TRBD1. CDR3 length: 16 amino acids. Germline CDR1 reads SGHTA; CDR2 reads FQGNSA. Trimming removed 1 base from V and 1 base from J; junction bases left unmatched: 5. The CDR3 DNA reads TGTGCCAGCAGCTTAGACGCCGGGACAGGGAACACTGAAGCTTTCTTT. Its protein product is CASSLDAGTGNTEAFF.

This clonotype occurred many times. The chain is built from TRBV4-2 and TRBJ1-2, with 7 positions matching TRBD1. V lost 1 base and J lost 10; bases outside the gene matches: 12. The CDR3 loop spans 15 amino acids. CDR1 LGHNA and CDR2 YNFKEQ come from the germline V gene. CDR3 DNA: TGTGCCAGCAGCCAAGGTCGACAGGGATTTGATTCCTACACCTTC. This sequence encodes CASSQGRQGFDSYTF.

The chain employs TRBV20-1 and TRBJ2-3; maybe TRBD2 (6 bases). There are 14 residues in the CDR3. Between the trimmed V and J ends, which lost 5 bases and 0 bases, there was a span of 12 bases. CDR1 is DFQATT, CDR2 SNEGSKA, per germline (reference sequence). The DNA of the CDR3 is TGCAGTGCTCGAGGGACTGAAAGCACAGATACGCAGTATTTT. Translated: CSARGTESTDTQYF.